Sequencing of this TCR beta chain was carried out in a study of cytomegalovirus exposure and HLA in healthy donors (dated by TCRdb to 2015 to 2018). Describing the broader study: An earlier analysis of some 500 of the donors reported 276 Gb of sequence data and more than 90 million unique TCR beta sequences from 150 million to 200 million T cells. An early release covering roughly 640 HLA-typed donors comprised about 300 gigabases of sequencing data and tens of millions of unique TCR sequences. The genetic ancestry cluster associated with self-reported Caucasian donors included over 65% of the roughly 380 genotyped donors. The study was designed to test whether signatures of past pathogen exposure could be identified by cataloging public T cell receptors. The study profiled the T cell repertoires of hundreds of subjects by immunosequencing and related them to cytomegalovirus serostatus. Along with the approximately 620-subject first cohort, a separate validation cohort of some 130 different subjects was used. High-throughput TCR immunosequencing, statistical association of individual TCRs with disease status, and machine learning were combined to predict cytomegalovirus infection status. To study patterns of TCR occurrence, a later analysis re-analyzed previously published TCR beta repertoires from several hundred donors and added high-resolution HLA genotyping. Rather than drawing on any new phenotypic data, the later analysis identified candidate immune exposures from TCR beta sequences and the way those sequences occurred across donors. An earlier analysis of several hundred of the donors applied high-throughput TCR beta sequencing to assess whether each TCR beta V gene segment acted as functional or pseudogenic. Donor age, sex, ethnicity and CMV serostatus were compiled together with the repertoire data. A later genetic analysis used genome-wide SNP genotypes for about 60% of the roughly 670 donors, treating that subset as a discovery cohort. Every repertoire in the discovery cohort had been generated on one and the same sequencing platform. Class I and class II HLA loci were covered by the typing at four-digit resolution. The number of donors typed differed by locus, with roughly 629-640 for A, B, C, DRB1 and DQB1, 522 for DQA1, over 600 for DPA1, and 450 to 480 for DPB1. Because of strong linkage in the cohort, five DR-DQ haplotypes were treated as single units for association and clustering. Among around 400 genotyped donors of the cohort, an average of about 240,000 unique TCR beta nucleotide sequences were sequenced per donor, about a sixth of them non-productive. General conclusions and limits of the study: Several of the top co-occurrence clusters appeared to be linked to parvovirus B19, influenza, CMV and Epstein-Barr virus, according to a later analysis. Three of the identified cytomegalovirus-associated TCR beta chains were confirmed in vitro to be specific for cytomegalovirus antigens. A later analysis found that TCR association rates varied across HLA loci, with DRB1 alleles showing the most associated TCRs and HLA-C alleles the fewest. According to a later genetic analysis, donors in an Asian-associated ancestry cluster had fewer N-insertions in productive TCRs than the approximately 650-donor mean. According to the authors, the approach could potentially be generalized to other disease states and immunological phenotypes. A later genetic analysis associated a missense DCLRE1C variant with V-gene and J-gene trimming of TCR beta chains, and an independent cohort replicated the association. Cytomegalovirus status was reported to be diagnosed by the classifier with high specificity and sensitivity in both the original and validation cohorts. Presence/absence analyses assumed roughly uniform sequencing depth across donors, an assumption that may not hold. Most CMV-associated TCR beta chains appeared to be HLA-restricted in a later analysis, and the HLA associations seemed to be driven largely by CMV exposure. Broadly in line with IMGT annotations, most TCR beta V segments showed up in productive rearrangements about 90% or about 30% of the time in an earlier analysis of 450 to 750 of the donors. In a later analysis, around 17,000 TCR beta sequences were associated with specific HLA alleles at a false discovery rate of 0.05. Some IMGT-functional V segments, including TRBV6-2 and TRBV6-3, could not be told apart with the 87-base-pair reads, so those segments were excluded. Only TCR beta chains were sequenced in this cohort, and the absence of alpha or paired-chain data limited detectable features. Compared with equally common non-associated chains, HLA-associated TCR beta chains in a later analysis were more clonally expanded and had lower generation probabilities. Immune exposure information for the cohort was limited to CMV serostatus. While some public TCRs were present in many individuals, most TCR sequences turned up only very rarely across donors. Because counts were too low, seventeen rarely observed V segments, including chromosome 9 orphons, were excluded from the earlier analysis of around 590 of the donors. In the study, approximately 160 TCR beta chains were listed as associated with cytomegalovirus. A cluster of highly shared sequence variants was judged likely to be a technical artifact of the sequencing pipeline. A further reported finding was that TCR beta sequences accurately predicted the HLA-A and HLA-B alleles for most subjects in the first cohort. Because HLA typing was missing for some donors at each locus, association tests included only the typed subset. When HLA alleles, especially DR and DQ, strongly co-occurred, TCR associations were difficult to assign to individual alleles. Linkage disequilibrium might explain the correlated functional status among segregating V segments, but an unknown experimental factor could not be ruled out.

The cohort was made up of approximately 670 healthy bone marrow donors. At the time of sampling, all cohort members were nominally healthy, though unrecorded immune exposures were likely present. The donor was CMV seronegative and was included in the group of a few hundred seronegative cohort members. A peripheral blood sample was provided by each donor, and peripheral blood mononuclear cells were used for TCR beta sequencing. The Qiagen DNeasy Blood Extraction Kit was used to extract genomic DNA from the blood cell samples. V has 7 bases trimmed and J has 6 bases trimmed; junction bases matching no gene number 9. There are 16 amino acids in the CDR3, from cysteine to phenylalanine inclusive. Only the CDR3 DNA is retained, 48 bases long and in frame from the first base. The germline V gene (reference sequence) sets CDR1 to MNHNY and CDR2 to SVGAGI. The protocol used for the library was the immunoSEQ multiplex PCR assay. A mixture of 60 forward primers for TCR Vbeta segments and 13 reverse primers for TCR Jbeta segments was used in the multiplex PCR. Amplification of the CDR3 region of rearranged TCR beta genes was performed with a multiplex PCR assay on genomic DNA. On the Illumina HiSeq System, the amplified TCR beta libraries were sequenced as 87-base-pair reads. As for the authors' bioinformatics: A later analysis counted approximately 74 million unique TCR beta chains across the 666 repertoires, and roughly 9.9 million of these chains were shared by at least two donors. To remove PCR and sequencing errors, raw reads were error-corrected and collapsed into unique sequences using a nearest-neighbor algorithm that merged closely related sequences. CDR3 sequences were aligned to IMGT reference sequences to assign V, D and J gene segments. For a sequence to be retained, a match of at least six nucleotides to both a V gene segment and a J gene segment was required. Rearrangements were classified as productive when the CDR3 lacked stop codons and remained in frame with V and J, and all other rearrangements were classified as non-productive. Following IMGT convention, CDR3 was defined as the stretch from the second conserved V-encoded cysteine up to the conserved J-encoded phenylalanine. The earlier analysis of approximately 500 of the donors excluded sequences that lacked an unambiguous match to a single V gene segment. An earlier analysis of fewer than 750 of the donors called V segments functional above 56.7% productive rearrangements and segregating when the between-donor standard deviation exceeded 5%. A statistical classification framework was built to diagnose cytomegalovirus status from the catalog of TCR beta chain sequences. V and J gene assignment, in a later analysis, came from comparing TCR nucleotide sequences with IMGT/GENE-DB human TR gene sequences. A later analysis assigned CDR3 sequences and most-parsimonious VDJ recombination scenarios with the TCRdist pipeline. A later analysis defined each TCR beta chain by its CDR3 amino acid sequence plus V-gene family, and excluded reads lacking a unique V-gene family. As a way to deal with suspected cross-contamination and a sequencing artifact, a later analysis dropped under 600 nucleotide sequences that were highly shared and had low generation probability. For each public chain, a later analysis derived a clonal expansion index from normalized ranks of inferred template counts within each repertoire. In a later analysis, generation probabilities were computed using a VDJ recombination model fitted to out-of-frame rearrangements, and the results were checked against IGoR. Hypergeometric tests were used in a later analysis to score TCR-TCR, TCR-HLA and TCR-CMV co-occurrence, with a repertoire-size bias correction applied to the TCR pairs. In a later analysis, false discovery rates were estimated by permuting HLA or CMV assignments 20 times. In a later analysis, co-occurring TCRs were grouped using DBSCAN, and TCRdist sequence similarity was added for clustering within HLA-allele-positive subsets. Repertoires with fewer than 30,000 or more than 120,000 public chains, plus five repertoires with anomalous nucleotide sharing, were excluded from co-occurrence clustering. The source is immuneACCESS, and TCRdb retained only in-frame sequences with V and J called. Part of the clones is not carried over; for the studies checked, unresolved V genes explain less than half of this, and the remainder is unexplained. That table supplies the V and J calls and clone size; D and trimming were determined from the DNA. Present in this sample are about 180,000 clones, 75% to 85% of which were seen just once. In total, the top ten clones hold about 2.2% of the sample.

As concerns this clone: No antigen is known for it. No base qualities exist here, and no much larger clone lies one base off it.

The receptor's source is a woman in her twenties or thirties in good health and CMV-seronegative. The V and J genes are TRBV6-6 and TRBJ2-2, with 12 middle bases fitting TRBD1. Sequenced input: PBMCs. The CDR3 reads as follows: CASKDGTGGAAGELFF. The nucleotide sequence is given as TGTGCCAGCAAAGACGGGACAGGGGGCGCCGCCGGGGAGCTGTTTTTT.